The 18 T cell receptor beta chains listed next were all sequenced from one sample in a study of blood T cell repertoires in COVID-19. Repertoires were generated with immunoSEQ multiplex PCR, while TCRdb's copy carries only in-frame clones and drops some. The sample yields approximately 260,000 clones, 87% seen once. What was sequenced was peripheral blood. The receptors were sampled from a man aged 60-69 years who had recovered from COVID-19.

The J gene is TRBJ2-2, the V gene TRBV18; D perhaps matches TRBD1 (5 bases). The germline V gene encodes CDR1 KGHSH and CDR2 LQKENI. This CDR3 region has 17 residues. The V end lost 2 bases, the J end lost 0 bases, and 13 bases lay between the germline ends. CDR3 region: CASSPFPVTANTGELFF. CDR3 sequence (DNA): TGTGCCAGCTCACCATTTCCTGTGACAGCGAACACCGGGGAGCTGTTTTTT.

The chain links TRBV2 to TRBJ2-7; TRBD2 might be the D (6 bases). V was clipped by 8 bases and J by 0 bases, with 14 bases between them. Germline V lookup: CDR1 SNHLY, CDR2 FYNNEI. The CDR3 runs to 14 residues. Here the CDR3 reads CASRLAASSYEQYF. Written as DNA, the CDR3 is TGTGCCAGCCGATTAGCGGCCTCCTCCTACGAGCAGTACTTC.

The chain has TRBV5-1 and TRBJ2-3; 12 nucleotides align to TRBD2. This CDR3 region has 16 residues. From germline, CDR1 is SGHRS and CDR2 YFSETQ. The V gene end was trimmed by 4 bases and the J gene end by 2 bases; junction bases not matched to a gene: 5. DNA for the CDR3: TGCGCCAGCAGCGTTCTAGCGGGGGGGCTCACAGATACGCAGTATTTT. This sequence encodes CASSVLAGGLTDTQYF.

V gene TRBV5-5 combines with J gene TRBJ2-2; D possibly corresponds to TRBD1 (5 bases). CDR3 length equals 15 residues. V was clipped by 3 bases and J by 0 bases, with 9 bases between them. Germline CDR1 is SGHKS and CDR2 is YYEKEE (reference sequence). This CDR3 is CASSSPGTNTGELFF. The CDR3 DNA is TGTGCCAGCAGCTCCCCAGGGACGAACACCGGGGAGCTGTTTTTT.

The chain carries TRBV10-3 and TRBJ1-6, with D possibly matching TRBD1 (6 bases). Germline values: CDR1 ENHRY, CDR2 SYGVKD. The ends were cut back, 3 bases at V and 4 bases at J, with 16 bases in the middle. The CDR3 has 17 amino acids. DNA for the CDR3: TGTGCCATCAGTGAAGGGGAGGGACACCCTTATAATTCACCCCTCCACTTT. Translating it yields CAISEGEGHPYNSPLHF.

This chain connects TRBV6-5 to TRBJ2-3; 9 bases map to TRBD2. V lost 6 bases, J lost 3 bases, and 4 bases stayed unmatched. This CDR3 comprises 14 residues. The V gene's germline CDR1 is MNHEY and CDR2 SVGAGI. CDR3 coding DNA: TGTGCCAGCAGGCCGGGACTAGCTACAGATACGCAGTATTTT. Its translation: CASRPGLATDTQYF.

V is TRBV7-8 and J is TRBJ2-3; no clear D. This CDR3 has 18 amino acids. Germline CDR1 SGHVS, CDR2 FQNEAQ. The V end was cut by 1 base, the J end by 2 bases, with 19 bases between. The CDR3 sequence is CASSLGLPLNTFTDTQYF. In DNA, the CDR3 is TGTGCCAGCAGCTTAGGTTTACCATTAAACACCTTCACAGATACGCAGTATTTT. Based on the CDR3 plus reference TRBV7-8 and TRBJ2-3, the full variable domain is GAGVSQSPRYKVAKRGQDVALRCDPISGHVSLFWYQQALGQGPEFLTYFQNEAQLDKSGLPSDRFFAERPEGSVSTLKIQRTQQEDSAVYLCASSLGLPLNTFTDTQYFGPGTRLTVL.

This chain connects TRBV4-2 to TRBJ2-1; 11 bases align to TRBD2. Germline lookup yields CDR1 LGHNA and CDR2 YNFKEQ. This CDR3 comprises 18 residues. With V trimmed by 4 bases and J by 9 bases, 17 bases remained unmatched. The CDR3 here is CASSRSLVVAGGQGEQFF. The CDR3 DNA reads TGTGCCAGCAGCCGCAGTCTTGTAGTAGCGGGGGGGCAGGGTGAGCAGTTCTTC.

In DNA, the CDR3 is TGTGCCAGCAGTACTAGACAGGGGGCCTACGAGCAGTACGTC. It codes for CASSTRQGAYEQYV. The chain carries TRBV28 and TRBJ2-7; 9 positions match TRBD1. CDR1 and CDR2 (germline): MDHEN, SYDVKM. This CDR3 region has 14 residues. Unmatched junction bases numbered 4, after V lost 5 bases and J lost 2 bases.

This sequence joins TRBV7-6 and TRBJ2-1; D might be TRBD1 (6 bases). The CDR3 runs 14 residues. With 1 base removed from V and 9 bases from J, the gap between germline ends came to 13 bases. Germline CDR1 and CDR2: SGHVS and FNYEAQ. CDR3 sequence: CASSLGYRESEQFF. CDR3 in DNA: TGTGCCAGCAGCTTAGGTTACAGGGAGAGTGAGCAGTTCTTC.

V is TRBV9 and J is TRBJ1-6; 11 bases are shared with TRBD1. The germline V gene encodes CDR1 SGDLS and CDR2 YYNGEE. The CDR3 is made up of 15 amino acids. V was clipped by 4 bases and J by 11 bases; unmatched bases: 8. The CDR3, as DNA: TGTGCCAGCAGCTCCAGGACAGGGGGCATAACACCCCTCCACTTT. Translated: CASSSRTGGITPLHF.

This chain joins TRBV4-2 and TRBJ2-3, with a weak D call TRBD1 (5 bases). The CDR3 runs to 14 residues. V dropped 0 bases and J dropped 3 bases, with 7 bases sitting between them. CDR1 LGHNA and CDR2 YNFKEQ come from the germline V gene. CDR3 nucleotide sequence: TGTGCCAGCAGCCAAGAGCAGGGTACAGATACGCAGTATTTT. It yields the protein CASSQEQGTDTQYF.

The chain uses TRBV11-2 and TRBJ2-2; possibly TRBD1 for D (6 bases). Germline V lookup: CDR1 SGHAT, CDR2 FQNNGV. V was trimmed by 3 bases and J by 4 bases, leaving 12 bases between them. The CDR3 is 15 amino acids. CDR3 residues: CASSFRGGGTGELFF. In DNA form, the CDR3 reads TGTGCCAGCAGCTTCCGTGGGGGCGGCACCGGGGAGCTGTTTTTT.

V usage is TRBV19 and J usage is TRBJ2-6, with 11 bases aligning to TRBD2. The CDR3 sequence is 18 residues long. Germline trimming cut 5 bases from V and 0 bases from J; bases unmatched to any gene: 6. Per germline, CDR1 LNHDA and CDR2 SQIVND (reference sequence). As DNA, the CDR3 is TGTGCCAGTAGTCCATCTAGCGGGGGGACCTCTGGGGCCAACGTCCTGACTTTC. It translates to CASSPSSGGTSGANVLTF. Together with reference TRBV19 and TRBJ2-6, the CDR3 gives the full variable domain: DGGITQSPKYLFRKEGQNVTLSCEQNLNHDAMYWYRQDPGQGLRLIYYSQIVNDFQKGDIAEGYSVSREKKESFPLTVTSAQKNPTAFYLCASSPSSGGTSGANVLTFGAGSRLTVL.

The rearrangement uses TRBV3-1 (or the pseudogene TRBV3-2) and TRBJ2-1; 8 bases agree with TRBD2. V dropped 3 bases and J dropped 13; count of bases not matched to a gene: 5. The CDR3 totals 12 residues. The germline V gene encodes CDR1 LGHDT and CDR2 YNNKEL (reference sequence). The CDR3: CASSQAGGDQFF. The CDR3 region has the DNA TGTGCCAGCAGCCAGGCCGGGGGGGACCAGTTCTTC.

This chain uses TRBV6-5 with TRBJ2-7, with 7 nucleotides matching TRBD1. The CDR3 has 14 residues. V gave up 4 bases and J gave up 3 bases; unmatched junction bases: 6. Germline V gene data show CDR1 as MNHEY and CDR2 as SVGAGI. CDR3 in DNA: TGTGCCAGCAGTTCTCGGACAGGAAACTACGAGCAGTACTTC. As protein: CASSSRTGNYEQYF.

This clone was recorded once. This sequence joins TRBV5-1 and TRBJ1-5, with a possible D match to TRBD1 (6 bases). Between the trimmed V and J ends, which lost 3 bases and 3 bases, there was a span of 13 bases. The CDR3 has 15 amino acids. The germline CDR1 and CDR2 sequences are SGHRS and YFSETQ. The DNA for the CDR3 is TGCGCCAGCAGCTATGCCGGACAGAACAATCAGCCCCAGCATTTT. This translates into CASSYAGQNNQPQHF. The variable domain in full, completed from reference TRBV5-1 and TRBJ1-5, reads KAGVTQTPRYLIKTRGQQVTLSCSPISGHRSVSWYQQTPGQGLQFLFEYFSETQRNKGNFPGRFSGRQFSNSRSEMNVSTLELGDSALYLCASSYAGQNNQPQHFGDGTRLSIL.

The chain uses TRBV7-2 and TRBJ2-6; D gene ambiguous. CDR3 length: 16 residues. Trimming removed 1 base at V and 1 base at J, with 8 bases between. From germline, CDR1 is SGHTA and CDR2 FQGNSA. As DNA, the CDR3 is TGTGCCAGCAGCTTAGTACGTCAGTCTGGGGCCAACGTCCTGACTTTC. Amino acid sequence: CASSLVRQSGANVLTF.